This T cell receptor (beta chain) was documented in a study of T cells after yellow fever vaccination (dated by TCRdb to between 2018 and 2021). A note on the overall study: The SMART-Seq v4 Ultra Low Input RNA kit was used to prepare libraries from fractions with low cell numbers. To track T-cell clones before and after primary and booster YFV17D yellow fever vaccination, bulk TCR alpha and beta repertoires were sequenced longitudinally. Two healthy male donors, one aged 18 to 30 and one aged 30 to 40 years, made up the cohort. Blood was drawn at multiple timepoints before and after primary and secondary immunization, with bulk PBMC replicates and cell subsets isolated. Summary of the overall study and its limitations: Compared with the primary T-cell response, the secondary T-cell response was weaker but faster, peaking on day 5 rather than day 15. After the booster, most clones that had expanded after primary vaccination were detected again (roughly 95% of CD4 and roughly nine tenths of CD8), suggesting broad maintenance of memory. Because the study included only a couple of donors, the extent to which the findings can be generalized is limited. A small share of clonotypes was detected in both CD4 and CD8 compartments, with the overlap likely arising from convergent recombination. Computational filtering was required because FACS-sorted repertoires could contain abundant contaminating clonotypes from the bulk population.

This clonotype was counted between two and nine times. The specificity of this receptor is unknown. No base qualities exist here, and no much larger clone lies one base off it. The treatment or condition label for this specimen denotes: live attenuated yellow fever vaccine strain. At each blood-draw timepoint, two biological replicates of bulk PBMCs were obtained. A standard Ficoll-Paque protocol was used to isolate PBMCs from peripheral blood. TriZol was used to extract RNA from bulk PBMCs, CD4 and CD8 fractions, and dextramer-positive and dextramer-negative fractions. The CDR3 spans 16 residues, from the cysteine through the valine. Only the CDR3 region is kept as DNA, spanning 48 bases read in frame from base 1. V is pruned by 1 base and J by 1 base, leaving 1 base of the junction without a gene match. The CDR1 and CDR2 encoded by the germline V gene are SGHTS and YDEGEE. Sequencer: Illumina NovaSeq 6000. TCR cDNA was synthesized by 5'RACE template switching, which introduced a universal primer site and unique molecular identifiers. cDNA synthesis was primed from both the TCR alpha and TCR beta constant segments. Library amplification used two PCR steps, and the second PCR step added sample barcodes and sequencing adapters. Libraries were sequenced on Illumina HiSeq 2500 (2x100 bp) or NovaSeq (2x150 bp). The paper's data handling went like this. Demultiplexing of reads and collapsing into UMI consensus sequences were performed with MIGEC, and V(D)J alignment was carried out with MiXCR. Clonotypes responding to the vaccine were identified with edgeR on replicate PBMC samples, with the criteria of FDR below 0.01 and a log2 fold change above 5 up to day 15. Each bulk clonotype received a CD4 or CD8 identity based on whether the sequenced CD4 or CD8 repertoire contained that clonotype at higher abundance. The public reads were reprocessed in TCRdb via fastp at Q25 and MiXCR, keeping in-frame beta chains. When rows share a CDR3 protein, they turn into one entry using the most common DNA and genes. TCRdb, not the authors, supplied the V and J calls. The sample table contains 300,000 or so distinct CDR3 sequences; only one count was recorded for about 4% of them. In total, the top ten clones hold 20% to 30% of the sample.

The clonotype was recovered from a man younger than 35 who received the YFV17D yellow fever vaccine. Specimen: PBMCs, collected 5 days after the yellow fever booster vaccination. The chain is encoded by TRBV5-8 joined to TRBJ2-7, and TRBD2 matches 14 of the central bases. The nucleotide sequence is TGTGCCAGCAGCTTGTGGACTAGCGGGGGGTCCTACGAGCAGTACGTC. It is translated as CASSLWTSGGSYEQYV.